The 27 T cell receptor beta chains below come from one sample, sequenced in a study of regulatory T cells in long-lasting Graves disease (dated by TCRdb to 2020 to 2022). Libraries were prepared through multiplex PCR. The run used an Illumina HiSeq 4000. iRepertoire HTBI primers and Arm-PCR amplification of CDR3 regions were used to construct TCR beta libraries. TCRdb itself trimmed the public reads at Q25 with fastp, ran MiXCR and retained productive beta chains. Rows are combined by CDR3 protein, so each entry shows the most common genes and DNA. This sample gives roughly 610,000 distinct CDR3 sequences in total; 15% to 20% of them show up just once. The ten largest clones take up around 13% of the sample. The time point label here, explained by the study, means: newly diagnosed GD, antithyroid drugs for less than 3 months. RNA was extracted from PBMCs in TRIzol for both TCR sequencing and RNA sequencing.

These data were also filed under a second study, of T cells in Graves' hyperthyroidism and ophthalmopathy.

Here the sequenced sample was peripheral blood mononuclear cells (PBMCs), taken at new diagnosis, from a patient treated with antithyroid drugs. All receptors come from a man aged 18 to 30 with Graves disease. Donor details come from another sample of the same person, matched by shared clones.

In its sample, this clonotype was seen a few times. The V and J genes are TRBV24-1 and TRBJ2-2; 11 nucleotides match TRBD1. CDR1 KGHDR and CDR2 SFDVKD come from the germline V gene. This CDR3 is built from 16 residues. Trimming cost V 4 bases and J 5 bases; bases outside gene matches: 5. The CDR3, as DNA: TGTGCCACCAGTGAAGCAGGACAGGGGGCTACCGGGGAGCTGTTTTTT. Translating gives CATSEAGQGATGELFF.

This clonotype was seen ten or more times. The chain has TRBV19 and TRBJ2-7; TRBD1 matches at 10 bases. The ends lost 10 bases at V and 5 bases at J; junction bases unmatched: 11. CDR1 is LNHDA, CDR2 SQIVND, per germline (reference sequence). CDR3 length: 14 amino acids. CDR3 in amino acids: CATKIGQGVNEQYF. The CDR3 region has the DNA TGTGCCACTAAGATAGGACAGGGGGTGAACGAGCAGTACTTC.

This clonotype was counted between two and nine times. This chain joins TRBV9 and TRBJ2-3; 8 bases map to TRBD2. Germline V gene data show CDR1 as SGDLS and CDR2 as YYNGEE. Unmatched junction bases numbered 10, after V lost 0 bases and J lost 4 bases. The CDR3 sequence is 17 residues long. As DNA, the CDR3 is TGTGCCAGCAGCGTAGCGAGCGGGAGTGACGTTCCAGATACGCAGTATTTT. Protein sequence: CASSVASGSDVPDTQYF.

This clonotype was recorded a few times. This rearrangement joins TRBV20-1 to TRBJ2-2, with D perhaps matching TRBD1 (6 bases). Germline loops: CDR1 DFQATT, CDR2 SNEGSKA (reference sequence). The ends were cut back, 6 bases at V and 2 bases at J, with 10 bases in the middle. The CDR3 loop spans 13 amino acids. CDR3 bases: TGCAGTGCAAGGACAGCAAACACCGGGGAGCTGTTTTTT. Amino acids: CSARTANTGELFF.

Many counts were recorded for this clonotype. This chain connects TRBV7-9 to TRBJ2-7, with TRBD2 matching over 10 bases. Germline values: CDR1 SEHNR, CDR2 FQNEAQ (reference sequence). Germline trimming cut 5 bases from V and 0 bases from J; bases unmatched to any gene: 4. The CDR3 sequence is 15 residues long. The CDR3 region is CASSNPSGSSYEQYF. The CDR3, as DNA: TGTGCCAGCAGCAATCCTAGCGGGAGCTCCTACGAGCAGTACTTC.

This clonotype was picked up many times. This sequence joins TRBV20-1 and TRBJ2-7; TRBD1 or TRBD2 may be the D gene (5 bases each). Trimming left V 6 bases short and J 3 bases short, with 12 bases between. CDR3 length equals 12 residues. Germline CDR1 and CDR2: DFQATT and SNEGSKA (reference sequence). The CDR3 protein is CSAGALIYEQYF. In nucleotides, the CDR3 is TGCAGTGCCGGGGCCCTAATCTACGAGCAGTACTTC.

This clonotype was seen at least ten times. J is TRBJ2-3 and V is TRBV30; D is unclear. The germline V gene has CDR1 GTSNPN and CDR2 SVGIG (reference sequence). Trimming removed 4 bases from V and 4 bases from J, with 15 bases in between. The CDR3 runs 14 residues. The CDR3 DNA follows: TGTGCCTGGAAGAAGGTCCTTCAGGCAGATACGCAGTATTTT. It codes for CAWKKVLQADTQYF. The whole variable domain, remainder taken from reference TRBV30 and TRBJ2-3, is SQTIHQWPATLVQPVGSPLSLECTVEGTSNPNLYWYRQAAGRGLQLLFYSVGIGQISSEVPQNLSASRPQDRQFILSSKKLLLSDSGFYLCAWKKVLQADTQYFGPGTRLTVL.

This clonotype was seen many times. This chain links TRBV20-1 with TRBJ2-5, with D possibly being TRBD2 (6 bases). The CDR3 length is 12 residues. The ends were cut back, 3 bases at V and 5 bases at J, with 10 bases in the middle. Germline V gives CDR1 DFQATT, CDR2 SNEGSKA (reference sequence). CDR3 sequence reads: CSASGSRETQYF. CDR3 coding DNA: TGCAGTGCTAGCGGGAGTCGGGAGACCCAGTACTTC.

The sample holds a few counts of this clonotype. A much bigger clone sits one base away, suggesting this may be a read error. The CDR3 DNA sequence: TGTGCCAGCAGCCTAACTAGCGGGAAGTCCGATACGCAGTATTTT. Translation gives CASSLTSGKSDTQYF. The chain recombines TRBV7-3 with TRBJ2-3; 10 bases are shared with TRBD2. Germline V gene lookup returns CDR1 SGHTA and CDR2 FQGTGA. This CDR3 has 15 residues.

This clonotype has a count of ten or more. The chain combines TRBV12-3 or TRBV12-4 with TRBJ1-1; TRBD1 might be the D (5 bases). This CDR3 has 14 residues. Trimming removed 6 bases at V and 0 bases at J, with 11 bases between. The CDR3: CASRPGTVNTEAFF. CDR3 DNA sequence: TGTGCCAGCAGACCCGGGACGGTGAACACTGAAGCTTTCTTT.

V is TRBV24-1 and J is TRBJ2-1; weak D call: TRBD2 (6 bases). Germline CDR1 KGHDR, CDR2 SFDVKD. The CDR3 has 14 amino acids. V lost 5 bases, J lost 5 bases, and 12 bases lay in between. The CDR3 here is CATSAAGLNNEQFF. In DNA, the CDR3 is TGTGCCACCAGTGCCGCGGGACTTAACAATGAGCAGTTCTTC.

The chain carries TRBV7-9 and TRBJ1-2, with TRBD1 matching 9 bases. V lost 4 bases and J lost 4; bases outside the gene matches: 4. This CDR3 contains 14 residues. The germline gives CDR1 SEHNR, CDR2 FQNEAQ (reference sequence). In DNA, the CDR3 is TGTGCCAGCAGCTCCCCGACAGGGGGCTATGGCTACACCTTC. Residues: CASSSPTGGYGYTF.

This clonotype was seen at least ten times. This chain links TRBV30 with TRBJ2-1; tentative D call: TRBD2 (5 bases). Deletions cut 4 bases from V and 0 bases from J, with 7 bases between. CDR3 length equals 13 residues. CDR1 is GTSNPN, CDR2 SVGIG, per germline (reference sequence). Here the CDR3 reads CAWNRGSYNEQFF. The CDR3 region has the DNA TGTGCCTGGAACCGGGGCTCCTACAATGAGCAGTTCTTC.

This chain joins TRBV20-1 and TRBJ1-6; a possible D gene is TRBD1 (6 bases). The germline CDR1 and CDR2 sequences are DFQATT and SNEGSKA (reference sequence). V gave up 0 bases and J gave up 0 bases, with 9 bases separating them. This CDR3 is built from 16 residues. CDR3 nucleotide sequence: TGCAGTGCTAGAGATGGGGGGGCCTCCTATAATTCACCCCTCCACTTT. Its translation: CSARDGGASYNSPLHF.

CDR3 protein: CASSAGAGGKYEQYF. CDR3 DNA sequence: TGTGCCAGTAGTGCGGGGGCGGGAGGCAAGTACGAGCAGTACTTC. The V call is TRBV19, the J call TRBJ2-7, with 8 bases identical to TRBD2. V shed 5 bases and J 4 bases; nucleotides not matched to a gene: 10. Germline loops: CDR1 LNHDA, CDR2 SQIVND (reference sequence). The CDR3 sequence is 15 residues long.

This clonotype was seen many times. CDR3 sequence: CAISEGLAGGNEQFF. The CDR3 DNA reads TGTGCCATCAGTGAAGGACTAGCGGGAGGCAATGAGCAGTTCTTC. The J gene is TRBJ2-1, the V gene TRBV10-3; 14 positions agree with TRBD2. The CDR3 loop spans 15 amino acids. Germline V gene lookup returns CDR1 ENHRY and CDR2 SYGVKD. V was pared by 3 bases and J by 6 bases, with 1 base of the junction left unmatched.

The rearrangement links TRBV28 to TRBJ2-7; 9 nucleotides agree with TRBD2. The germline CDR1 and CDR2 sequences are MDHEN and SYDVKM. There are 16 residues in the CDR3. Trimming cost V 5 bases and J 4 bases; bases outside gene matches: 12. The CDR3 nucleotides read TGTGCCAGCAGTCCCCCCGGCGGTAGCGGGAGTTACGAGCAGTACTTC. This encodes CASSPPGGSGSYEQYF.

In its sample, this clonotype was seen many times. The chain couples TRBV29-1 to TRBJ2-3, with 11 bases lining up with TRBD2. The CDR3 loop spans 15 amino acids. CDR1 and CDR2 from the germline V gene are SQVTM and ANQGSEA. V gave up 7 bases and J gave up 4 bases; unmatched junction bases: 10. CDR3 region: CSAQTSGNVADTQYF. The CDR3 DNA reads TGCAGCGCCCAGACTAGCGGGAACGTCGCAGATACGCAGTATTTT.

CDR3 sequence (DNA): TGCGCCAGCAGCTCTCGGACTAGCGGGAGATTGGGTCCCTACAATGAGCAGTTCTTC. It specifies CASSSRTSGRLGPYNEQFF. The rearrangement uses TRBV5-1 and TRBJ2-1; 13 bases agree with TRBD2. The CDR3 is 19 amino acids. The V gene's germline CDR1 is SGHRS and CDR2 YFSETQ. J gave up 2 bases and V 3 bases, and 11 bases lay outside the gene matches. The full variable domain, in which reference TRBV5-1 and TRBJ2-1 provide the parts outside the CDR3, is KAGVTQTPRYLIKTRGQQVTLSCSPISGHRSVSWYQQTPGQGLQFLFEYFSETQRNKGNFPGRFSGRQFSNSRSEMNVSTLELGDSALYLCASSSRTSGRLGPYNEQFFGPGTRLTVL.

There are a few counts of this clonotype. V usage is TRBV5-1 and J usage is TRBJ1-2; maybe TRBD1 (5 bases). Germline V CDR1 and CDR2: SGHRS, YFSETQ. This CDR3 has 13 residues. V was cut by 4 bases and J by 8 bases, with 15 bases left in between. The CDR3 loop is CASSPGQEVGYTF. In DNA form, the CDR3 reads TGCGCCAGCAGCCCGGGGCAGGAGGTGGGCTACACCTTC.

This clonotype was seen ten or more times. The CDR3: CASSAEGYTIYF. CDR3 nucleotide sequence: TGTGCCAGCAGCGCCGAGGGATACACCATATATTTT. The rearrangement uses TRBV6-1 and TRBJ1-3; the D is unclear. The V end was cut by 6 bases, the J end by 8 bases, with 11 bases between. This CDR3 region has 12 residues. The V gene's germline CDR1 is MNHNS and CDR2 SASEGT.

Ten or more counts support this clonotype. The chain employs TRBV6-1 and TRBJ2-1; D gene uncertain. The CDR3 has 15 residues. Trimming shortened V by 7 bases and J by 2 bases, and 15 bases separated the two germline ends. Germline lookup yields CDR1 MNHNS and CDR2 SASEGT. Here the CDR3 DNA reads TGTGCCAGCAACCTACATTTTAACGCCTACAATGAGCAGTTCTTC. The encoded protein is CASNLHFNAYNEQFF.

The chain has TRBV27 and TRBJ2-1; TRBD1 matches 11 bases. CDR1 and CDR2 from the germline V gene are MNHEY and SMNVEV (reference sequence). J was trimmed by 10 bases and V by 5 bases; bases with no gene match: 13. The CDR3 totals 16 residues. CDR3 residues: CASSLTQDRGLREQFF. CDR3 nucleotide sequence: TGTGCCAGCAGTCTAACCCAGGACAGGGGGCTTCGGGAGCAGTTCTTC.

On this clonotype: A clone one base away is much larger, so this may be a read error. The V call is TRBV6-9, the J call TRBJ2-5; TRBD2 matches 7 bases. CDR1 is MNHGY and CDR2 is SVAAGI in the germline V gene. This CDR3 is built from 18 residues. V gave up 3 bases and J gave up 5 bases; unmatched junction bases: 18. The CDR3 region has the DNA TGTGCCAGCAGTTACGCGGAGGAGCCCGGCGGGAGTCTGGAGACCCAGTACTTC. Translating it yields CASSYAEEPGGSLETQYF.

There are many counts of this clonotype. The chain has TRBV19 and TRBJ2-3, with TRBD2 matching 12 bases. Looked up from germline, CDR1 is LNHDA and CDR2 is SQIVND (reference sequence). The CDR3 sequence is 14 residues long. J lost 4 bases, V lost 6 bases, and 2 bases had no gene match. The CDR3 is CASRGLAGPDTQYF. CDR3 bases: TGTGCCAGTAGAGGACTAGCGGGACCAGATACGCAGTATTTT.

In its sample, this clonotype was seen a few times. CDR3 bases: TGCAGTGCGGGGCGGGAGCTCAGGGGGGCTTCATTTCCCCCAGATACGCAGTATTTT. Protein product: CSAGRELRGASFPPDTQYF. V is TRBV20-1 and J is TRBJ2-3; the D gene could be TRBD1 or TRBD2 (7 bases each). The CDR3 length is 19 residues. The ends were cut back, 6 bases at V and 4 bases at J, with 32 bases in the middle. Germline CDR1 DFQATT, CDR2 SNEGSKA (reference sequence).

This clonotype was observed many times. This chain uses TRBV30 with TRBJ2-5; D unresolved. V lost 2 bases and J 3 bases, leaving 13 bases between the germline ends. In germline, CDR1 is GTSNPN, CDR2 SVGIG (reference sequence). The CDR3 sequence is 14 residues long. The CDR3 nucleotides are TGTGCCTGGAGTCGTCGAGACTTAGAAGAGACCCAGTACTTC. Encoded protein: CAWSRRDLEETQYF.